The next 26 T cell receptor beta chains were all read from a single sample in a study of T cell repertoires in cytomegalovirus infection. Antigen specificity for these receptors is unknown. From the reads, TCRdb called clonotypes with MiXCR, one entry per CDR3 protein. This table holds 900,000 to 950,000 distinct CDR3 sequences, around 31% found once. Sequencing used cultured CD8+ T cells from PBMCs, obtained from culture after CMV antigen stimulation. Source of these receptors: a human donor in good health (CMV status not recorded). Some clones in this sample may be carry-over from other donors' samples.

This clonotype showed up just a few times. The CDR3 spells CASSLAPGQGINGYTF. The CDR3 region has the DNA TGTGCCAGCAGCTTAGCACCGGGACAGGGGATTAATGGCTACACCTTC. This sequence joins TRBV7-4 and TRBJ1-2; 10 bases are a match to TRBD1. CDR1 and CDR2 from the germline V gene are SGHVT and SQSDAQ. V trimming: 0 bases; J trimming: 6 bases; junction bases outside the gene matches: 7. This CDR3 is 16 amino acids long.

In the case of this clonotype: Since no conserved phenylalanine or tryptophan closes the CDR3, a read error is the likely cause. The J gene is TRBJ2-7, the V gene TRBV27; a possible D gene is TRBD2 (6 bases). CDR3 length: 12 residues. Germline-derived CDR1 and CDR2 are MNHEY and SMNVEV (reference sequence). V lost 6 bases and J lost 1, with 7 bases in between. CDR3 coding DNA: TGTGCCAGCAGGGCGGGATCCTACGAGCAGTACTAC. Translating gives CASRAGSYEQYY.

The chain couples TRBV7-8 to TRBJ1-2, with 7 nucleotides matching TRBD1. CDR1 is SGHVS, CDR2 FQNEAQ, per germline. J lost 4 bases, V lost 5 bases, and 4 bases had no gene match. CDR3 length: 13 residues. The DNA for the CDR3 is TGTGCCAGCAGCGTCCAGGGGGGCTATGGCTACACCTTC. This codes for CASSVQGGYGYTF.

This clonotype was detected many times. The CDR3 DNA is TGTGCCAGCAACGACAGGGGGAGAGGCACAGATACGCAGTATTTT. This codes for CASNDRGRGTDTQYF. The chain employs TRBV7-8 and TRBJ2-3, with 9 bases lining up with TRBD1. Germline lookup yields CDR1 SGHVS and CDR2 FQNEAQ. The J segment lost 1 base and the V segment lost 7 bases, leaving 6 bases of the junction unmatched. The CDR3 has 15 residues.

This clonotype was seen a handful of times. The chain is built from TRBV25-1 and TRBJ2-3, with a weak D call TRBD2 (5 bases). CDR3 length: 15 residues. Trimming shortened V by 0 bases and J by 0 bases, and 7 bases separated the two germline ends. The V gene's germline CDR1 is MGHDK and CDR2 SYGVNS. CDR3 in DNA: TGTGCCAGCAGTGAATATGGGAGCAGCACAGATACGCAGTATTTT. Translated: CASSEYGSSTDTQYF. The whole variable domain, filled in from reference TRBV25-1 and TRBJ2-3, reads EADIYQTPRYLVIGTGKKITLECSQTMGHDKMYWYQQDPGMELHLIHYSYGVNSTEKGDLSSESTVSRIRTEHFPLTLESARPSHTSQYLCASSEYGSSTDTQYFGPGTRLTVL.

A few counts support this clonotype. This sequence joins TRBV19 and TRBJ2-3; D is perhaps TRBD1 or TRBD2 (5 bases each). The CDR3 length is 16 residues. V shed 1 base and J shed 6 bases, with 17 bases lying between them. The germline V gene encodes CDR1 LNHDA and CDR2 SQIVND (reference sequence). This CDR3 reads CASSIVGGPATDTQYF. The CDR3 DNA follows: TGTGCCAGTAGTATAGTTGGGGGACCCGCGACCGATACGCAGTATTTT.

This clonotype was seen a few times. This chain connects TRBV6-5 to TRBJ2-3; TRBD2 matches at 12 bases. V gave up 7 bases and J gave up 4 bases; unmatched junction bases: 6. The CDR3 consists of 15 residues. Germline CDR1 and CDR2: MNHEY and SVGAGI. In DNA form, the CDR3 reads TGTGCCAGCAAGGGCCTAGCGGGGGGGTCAGATACGCAGTATTTT. Translation: CASKGLAGGSDTQYF.

This clonotype was recorded a few times. The gene calls are TRBV19 and TRBJ1-1; D is uncertain. CDR1 is LNHDA and CDR2 is SQIVND in the germline V gene (reference sequence). The CDR3 is made up of 14 amino acids. V lost 5 bases to trimming and J lost 7 bases, with 17 bases between them. The CDR3 reads CASSSLKPFDEAFF. The CDR3 nucleotides are TGTGCCAGTAGTTCCTTGAAACCCTTCGATGAAGCTTTCTTT.

The J gene is TRBJ2-5, the V gene TRBV7-6; D might be TRBD2 (6 bases). Germline CDR1 is SGHVS and CDR2 is FNYEAQ. This CDR3 region has 18 residues. The germline V and J ends were trimmed by 1 base and 0 bases, with 18 bases remaining between them. CDR3 residues: CASSLESRASENQETQYF. CDR3 nucleotides: TGTGCCAGCAGCTTAGAGAGTCGGGCTAGCGAGAACCAAGAGACCCAGTACTTC.

The chain is built from TRBV6-6 and TRBJ2-1; D possibly uses TRBD1 or TRBD2 (5 bases each). The V gene lost 7 bases and the J gene lost 6 bases, with 13 bases spanning the gap. Germline V gene sequence: CDR1 MNHNY, CDR2 SVGAGI (reference sequence). The CDR3 consists of 13 residues. DNA for the CDR3: TGTGCCAGCACGACGCCTGGGGGCAATGAGCAGTTCTTC. It specifies CASTTPGGNEQFF.

This sequence joins TRBV14 and TRBJ1-2; TRBD1 is a possible D gene (5 bases). Per the germline V gene, CDR1 is SGHDN and CDR2 is FVKESK. Between the trimmed V and J ends, which lost 1 base and 7 bases, there was a span of 10 bases. CDR3 length equals 13 residues. CDR3 in DNA: TGTGCCAGCAGCCAAGCCAGGGACCTTGGCTACACCTTC. Residues: CASSQARDLGYTF.

This clonotype was recorded at least ten times. The chain couples TRBV7-6 to TRBJ2-3, with TRBD1 as a possible D gene (5 bases). V lost 5 bases to trimming and J lost 9 bases, with 21 bases between them. The germline V gene has CDR1 SGHVS and CDR2 FNYEAQ. This CDR3 is 15 amino acids long. CDR3 in DNA: TGTGCCAGCAGCCAGGATTACAGGTCTTCGGAAACGCAGTATTTT. Translating it yields CASSQDYRSSETQYF.

This chain links TRBV7-9 with TRBJ2-2; 10 bases line up with TRBD1. The CDR3 extends over 19 amino acids. With 7 bases clipped from V and 1 base from J, the junction kept 15 bases outside the gene matches. Germline lookup yields CDR1 SEHNR and CDR2 FQNEAQ (reference sequence). Written as DNA, the CDR3 is TGTGCCAGCATCCTTAAGAAGACAGGGGGCAATTTGAACACCGGGGAGCTGTTTTTT. Protein product: CASILKKTGGNLNTGELFF.

This clonotype was found a few times. The chain couples TRBV15 to TRBJ1-1, with D possibly TRBD1 on 5 matching bases. The CDR3 is made up of 14 amino acids. Per the germline V gene, CDR1 is LNHNV and CDR2 is YYDKDF (reference sequence). V was shortened by 0 bases and J by 3 bases, with 8 bases between the two germline ends. The CDR3 is CATSRDMGDTEAFF. The CDR3 region has the DNA TGTGCCACCAGCAGAGATATGGGGGACACTGAAGCTTTCTTT.

This clonotype was counted at least ten times. The J gene is TRBJ2-1, the V gene TRBV12-3 or TRBV12-4, with D possibly TRBD2 on 5 matching bases. Trimming removed 8 bases from V and 6 bases from J, with 8 bases in between. The CDR3 runs 11 residues. The CDR3 sequence is CASLEGNEQFF. The CDR3 nucleotides read TGTGCCAGCCTAGAGGGCAATGAGCAGTTCTTC.

This clonotype was observed a few times. This chain connects TRBV25-1 to TRBJ2-1; no definite D call. V was shortened by 3 bases and J by 5 bases, with 11 bases between the two germline ends. The CDR3 extends over 14 amino acids. CDR1 and CDR2 from the germline V gene are MGHDK and SYGVNS. CDR3 DNA: TGTGCCAGCAGTGATTATGGCAGAAACAATGAGCAGTTCTTC. Residues: CASSDYGRNNEQFF. Looking up the rest from reference TRBV25-1 and TRBJ2-1 gives the full variable domain: EADIYQTPRYLVIGTGKKITLECSQTMGHDKMYWYQQDPGMELHLIHYSYGVNSTEKGDLSSESTVSRIRTEHFPLTLESARPSHTSQYLCASSDYGRNNEQFFGPGTRLTVL.

V usage is TRBV3-1 and J usage is TRBJ2-3; 8 nucleotides match TRBD2. This CDR3 is built from 16 residues. Germline-derived CDR1 and CDR2 are LGHDT and YNNKEL (reference sequence). After removal of 4 bases from V and 5 bases from J, the junction contained 11 bases not matched to a gene. The CDR3 sequence: CASSPRAGGPGDTQYF. For the CDR3, the DNA is TGTGCCAGCAGCCCTCGGGCGGGGGGACCCGGAGATACGCAGTATTTT.

In this sample, this clonotype turned up a few times. The V call is TRBV7-6, the J call TRBJ1-1; D unclear. CDR1 and CDR2 from the germline V gene are SGHVS and FNYEAQ. This CDR3 contains 14 residues. V dropped 4 bases and J dropped 7 bases, with 16 bases sitting between them. The chain's CDR3 is CASSSRELRNEAFF. DNA for the CDR3: TGTGCCAGCAGCTCCCGAGAGCTTAGGAATGAAGCTTTCTTT.

The gene calls are TRBV6-2 or TRBV6-3 and TRBJ1-1; 7 nucleotides align to TRBD1. CDR1 and CDR2 (germline): MNHEY, SVGEGT. V trimming: 6 bases; J trimming: 4 bases; junction bases outside the gene matches: 5. This CDR3 comprises 13 residues. Written as DNA, the CDR3 is TGTGCCAGCAGCGACAGGGCAATCACTGAAGCTTTCTTT. Its protein is CASSDRAITEAFF.

This clonotype was seen a handful of times. The chain has TRBV4-3 and TRBJ1-3; D remains ambiguous. Germline lookup yields CDR1 LGHNA and CDR2 YSLEER. V lost 4 bases and J 4 bases, leaving 14 bases between the germline ends. The CDR3 consists of 15 residues. The CDR3 coding sequence is TGCGCCAGCAGCCCACACGCCCATGACGGAAACACCATATATTTT. Translation: CASSPHAHDGNTIYF.

This chain uses TRBV29-1 with TRBJ2-7; TRBD1 might be the D (6 bases). Germline CDR1 SQVTM, CDR2 ANQGSEA. This CDR3 is built from 13 residues. Deletions cut 8 bases from V and 4 bases from J, with 18 bases between. CDR3 loop: CSIRLGTRYEQYF. The CDR3 DNA is TGCAGCATTCGGCTCGGGACACGTTACGAGCAGTACTTC.

This sequence joins TRBV12-3 or TRBV12-4 and TRBJ2-5, with D hard to call. Trimming took 8 bases from V and 3 from J, leaving 10 bases between them. CDR3 size: 12 residues. CDR3: CASSSLKETQYF. Here the CDR3 DNA reads TGTGCCAGCTCCAGTTTAAAAGAGACCCAGTACTTC.

About this clonotype: A read error may account for a junction end that differs from germline. The chain is built from TRBV5-1 and TRBJ2-1, with 14 bases lining up with TRBD2. From germline, CDR1 is SGHRS and CDR2 YFSETQ. The CDR3 consists of 18 residues. This chain's CDR3 is CAGSPGGLAGGGANEQFF. The CDR3 DNA is TGCGCCGGCAGCCCCGGCGGACTAGCGGGGGGAGGTGCCAATGAGCAGTTCTTC.

CDR3 nucleotide sequence: TGTGCCAGCAGCTTAGGGCAGGCTCAAGGATGGGAGTACTTC. Its protein is CASSLGQAQGWEYF. The chain uses TRBV13 and TRBJ2-7; no clear D. The germline V gene encodes CDR1 PRHDT and CDR2 FYEKMQ (reference sequence). The V gene lost 0 bases and the J gene lost 11 bases, with 17 bases spanning the gap. This CDR3 has 14 residues.

The rearrangement uses TRBV6-2 or TRBV6-3 and TRBJ2-3; no reliable D call. Trimming took off 2 bases at V and 4 bases at J, with 13 bases between the two ends. From germline, CDR1 is MNHEY and CDR2 SVGEGT. The CDR3 consists of 15 residues. The CDR3 DNA reads as TGTGCCAGCAGTTACGGCCCCCCGGCGCCAGATACGCAGTATTTT. Translating it yields CASSYGPPAPDTQYF.

This chain uses TRBV6-2 or TRBV6-3 with TRBJ2-3; TRBD1 is a possible D gene (6 bases). Germline values: CDR1 MNHEY, CDR2 SVGEGT. V shed 6 bases and J shed 0 bases, with 13 bases lying between them. This CDR3 region has 15 residues. Here the CDR3 reads CASRYREFSTDTQYF. DNA of the CDR3: TGTGCCAGCAGGTACAGGGAATTCAGCACAGATACGCAGTATTTT.